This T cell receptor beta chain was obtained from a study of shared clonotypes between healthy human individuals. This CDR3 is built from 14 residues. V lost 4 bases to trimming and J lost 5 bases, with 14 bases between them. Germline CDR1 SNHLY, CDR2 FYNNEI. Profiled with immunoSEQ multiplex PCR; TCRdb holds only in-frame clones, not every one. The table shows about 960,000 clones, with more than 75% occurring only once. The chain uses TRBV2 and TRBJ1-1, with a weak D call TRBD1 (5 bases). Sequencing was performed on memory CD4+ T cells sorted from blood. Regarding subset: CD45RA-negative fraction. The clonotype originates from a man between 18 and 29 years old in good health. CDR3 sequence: CASSAQIGVTEAFF. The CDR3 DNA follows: TGTGCCAGCAGTGCCCAAATAGGGGTGACTGAAGCTTTCTTT.